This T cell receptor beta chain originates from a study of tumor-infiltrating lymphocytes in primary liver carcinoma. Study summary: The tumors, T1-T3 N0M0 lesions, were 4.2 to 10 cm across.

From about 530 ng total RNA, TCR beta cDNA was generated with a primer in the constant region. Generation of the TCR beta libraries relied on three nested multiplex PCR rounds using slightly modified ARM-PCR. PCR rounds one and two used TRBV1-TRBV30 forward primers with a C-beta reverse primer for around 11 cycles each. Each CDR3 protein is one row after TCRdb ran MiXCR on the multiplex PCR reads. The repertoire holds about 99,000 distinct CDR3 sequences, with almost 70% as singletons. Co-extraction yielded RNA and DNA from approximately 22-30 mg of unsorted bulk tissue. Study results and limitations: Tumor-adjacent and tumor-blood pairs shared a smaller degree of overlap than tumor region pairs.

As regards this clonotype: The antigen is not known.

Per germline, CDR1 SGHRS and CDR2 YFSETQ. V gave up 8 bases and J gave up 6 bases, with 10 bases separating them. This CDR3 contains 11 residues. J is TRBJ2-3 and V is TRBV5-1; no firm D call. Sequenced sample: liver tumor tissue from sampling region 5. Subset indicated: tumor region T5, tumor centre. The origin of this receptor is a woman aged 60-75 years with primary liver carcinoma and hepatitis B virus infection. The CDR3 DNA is TGCGCCAGTAACTTGGCGGATACGCAGTATTTT. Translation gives CASNLADTQYF.